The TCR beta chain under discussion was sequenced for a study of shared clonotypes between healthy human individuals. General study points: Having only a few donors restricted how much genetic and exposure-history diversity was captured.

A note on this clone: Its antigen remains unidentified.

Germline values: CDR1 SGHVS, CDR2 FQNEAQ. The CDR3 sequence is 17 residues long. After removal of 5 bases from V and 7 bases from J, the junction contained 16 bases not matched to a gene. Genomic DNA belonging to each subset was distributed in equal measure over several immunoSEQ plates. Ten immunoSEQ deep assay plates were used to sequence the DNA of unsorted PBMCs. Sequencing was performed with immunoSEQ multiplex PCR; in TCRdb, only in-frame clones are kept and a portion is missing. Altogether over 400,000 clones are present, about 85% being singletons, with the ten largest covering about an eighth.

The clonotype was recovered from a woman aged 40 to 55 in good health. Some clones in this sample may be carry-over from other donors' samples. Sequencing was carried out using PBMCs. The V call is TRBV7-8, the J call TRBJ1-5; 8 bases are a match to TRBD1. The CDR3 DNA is TGTGCCAGCAGCGCACCTCGGACAGGGTTGATTCGGCAGCCCCAGCATTTT. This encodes CASSAPRTGLIRQPQHF. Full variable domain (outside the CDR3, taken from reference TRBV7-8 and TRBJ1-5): GAGVSQSPRYKVAKRGQDVALRCDPISGHVSLFWYQQALGQGPEFLTYFQNEAQLDKSGLPSDRFFAERPEGSVSTLKIQRTQQEDSAVYLCASSAPRTGLIRQPQHFGDGTRLSIL.